Detailed here is one T cell receptor (beta chain). Its specificity is not known. Assay: immunoSEQ multiplex PCR; the TCRdb copy retains only in-frame clones and omits some. This sample yields hundreds of thousands of clones, of which roughly 89% are seen a single time; about 0.8% belongs to the top ten. Germline CDR1 is SGDLS and CDR2 is YYNGEE. This CDR3 comprises 16 residues. V trimming: 4 bases; J trimming: 6 bases; junction bases outside the gene matches: 12. These data are taken from a study of cytomegalovirus exposure and HLA in healthy donors. Regarding the study as a whole: The authors confirmed in vitro that a few CMV-associated chains were specific for CMV antigens.

This receptor was obtained from a woman aged 18-35 years in good health and CMV-seronegative. The chain joins TRBV9 to TRBJ1-3; TRBD1 aligns across 8 bases. What was sequenced was PBMCs. The CDR3 reads CASSPRTGRGENTIYF. CDR3 nucleotide sequence: TGTGCCAGCAGCCCTCGGACAGGGCGCGGAGAAAACACCATATATTTT.